A selection of T cell receptor beta chains follows, all from one sample in a study of T cell responses to AZD1222 COVID-19 vaccine. The assay was immunoSEQ multiplex PCR, and TCRdb's table has in-frame clones only and misses some. The table has 65,000 to 85,000 clones, 80% seen once. Sequencing was performed on peripheral blood, taken 28 days after the second AZD1222 dose. These receptors were collected from an adult who received the AZD1222 COVID-19 vaccine. Both conserved end residues are part of each CDR3. The D gene is left open where the match is weak. Only some rows state a clone size, as once, few, many or a class for expanded clones.

V,J,D,size,CDR3,DNA
TRBV10-3,TRBJ2-2,TRBD2,-,CAISELPSGGAVTGELFF,TGTGCCATCAGTGAGCTGCCTAGCGGGGGGGCCGTCACCGGGGAGCTGTTTTTT
TRBV4-1,TRBJ2-1,TRBD1,-,CASSQDPSGGSYNEQFF,TGCGCCAGCAGCCAAGACCCTTCAGGGGGCTCCTACAATGAGCAGTTCTTC
TRBV28,TRBJ1-5,-,-,CASSFLSIRLGNQPQHF,TGTGCCAGCAGTTTTCTCTCCATTCGTTTGGGCAATCAGCCCCAGCATTTT
TRBV19,TRBJ1-5,-,few,CATRDAHYSNQPQHF,TGTGCCACCCGGGACGCACATTATAGCAATCAGCCCCAGCATTTT
TRBV7-9,TRBJ2-2,-,-,CASSLRQGGSGELFF,TGTGCCAGCAGCTTAAGACAGGGAGGTTCCGGGGAGCTGTTTTTT
TRBV29-1,TRBJ1-1,TRBD1,few,CSVQGADYTEAFF,TGCAGCGTACAGGGGGCCGATTACACTGAAGCTTTCTTT
TRBV9,TRBJ2-1,-,-,CASGVTNNEQFF,TGTGCCAGCGGGGTAACAAACAATGAGCAGTTCTTC
TRBV5-1,TRBJ1-6,-,-,CASSLFGAQGDSPLHF,TGCGCCAGCAGCTTGTTCGGGGCGCAAGGTGATTCACCCCTCCACTTT
TRBV5-1,TRBJ1-2,-,-,CASSPQGGRTNYGYTF,TGCGCCAGCAGCCCTCAGGGCGGGAGAACTAACTATGGCTACACCTTC
TRBV5-4,TRBJ2-1,-,-,CASSLRSGSSYNEQFF,TGTGCCAGCAGCCTCCGGTCCGGTAGCTCCTACAATGAGCAGTTCTTC
TRBV4-1,TRBJ2-3,TRBD2,-,CASSQALAGAAFTDTQYF,TGCGCCAGCAGCCAAGCGCTAGCGGGGGCCGCATTCACAGATACGCAGTATTTT
TRBV12-5,TRBJ2-3,TRBD1,-,CASGSPTQGDTQYF,TGTGCTAGTGGTTCGCCCACACAGGGGGATACGCAGTATTTT
TRBV11-3,TRBJ2-4,-,once,CALNPEVAKNIQYF,TGTGCCCTTAATCCCGAGGTGGCCAAAAACATTCAGTACTTC
TRBV5-5,TRBJ1-6,TRBD1,-,CASRSEQGSSPLHF,TGTGCCAGCAGGAGTGAACAGGGGTCCTCACCCCTCCACTTT
TRBV6-1,TRBJ2-5,TRBD1,once,CASSELSGQGDETQYF,TGTGCCAGCAGTGAACTATCGGGGCAGGGGGACGAGACCCAGTACTTC
TRBV10-1,TRBJ1-3,-,once,CASKNRQLSGNTIYF,TGCGCCAGCAAGAATCGACAGCTATCTGGAAACACCATATATTTT
TRBV4-1,TRBJ1-1,-,-,CASSQDEGTEAFF,TGCGCCAGCAGCCAAGATGAGGGCACTGAAGCTTTCTTT
TRBV28,TRBJ1-1,-,-,CATNAPGLEQSEAFF,TGTGCCACCAATGCCCCCGGATTAGAGCAGTCTGAAGCTTTCTTT
TRBV19,TRBJ1-4,-,-,CASTRGLSTNEKLFF,TGTGCCAGTACCCGGGGACTGTCAACTAATGAAAAACTGTTTTTT
TRBV5-6,TRBJ1-5,-,-,CASSRGAQGNQPQHF,TGTGCCAGCAGCAGGGGGGCCCAGGGCAATCAGCCCCAGCATTTT
TRBV7-2,TRBJ2-2,-,-,CASSLVAPTGELFF,TGTGCCAGCAGCTTAGTAGCACCGACCGGGGAGCTGTTTTTT
TRBV7-6,TRBJ1-2,-,-,CASSLGVQGGDGYTF,TGTGCCAGCAGCTTAGGTGTTCAGGGAGGGGATGGCTACACCTTC
TRBV5-5,TRBJ2-1,-,-,CASSLAGIPYNEQFF,TGTGCCAGCAGCTTGGCCGGGATTCCCTACAATGAGCAGTTCTTC